These 2 T cell receptor beta chains came from one sample sequenced in a study of blood T cell repertoires in COVID-19. Data came from immunoSEQ multiplex PCR; TCRdb stores just in-frame clones and leaves some out. In the table there are some 39,000 clones, 90% of which are singletons. Specimen: peripheral blood. These receptors all come from a human donor in a cohort sampled during active COVID-19.

CDR3 residues: CASSPDGMTSGQPQHF. CDR3 nucleotide sequence: TGCGCCAGCAGCCCCGACGGAATGACTAGCGGTCAGCCCCAGCATTTT. The chain carries TRBV5-1 and TRBJ1-5, with D unresolved. The CDR3 sequence is 16 residues long. V lost 4 bases, J lost 6 bases, and 20 bases lay in between. Germline V lookup: CDR1 SGHRS, CDR2 YFSETQ.

In its sample, this clone was seen once. The rearrangement uses TRBV19 and TRBJ2-7; 12 positions agree with TRBD2. The CDR3 extends over 17 amino acids. Germline values: CDR1 LNHDA, CDR2 SQIVND (reference sequence). Germline trimming cut 6 bases from V and 5 bases from J; bases unmatched to any gene: 14. The CDR3 reads CASSAYIRTSGMDEQYF. The CDR3 DNA is TGTGCCAGTAGCGCATACATCAGGACTAGCGGGATGGACGAGCAGTACTTC.